The sequence of this T cell receptor (beta chain) was determined in a study of OX40 agonist ivuxolimab in advanced cancers. Across the whole study: Six ivuxolimab dose levels, 0.01 to 10 mg/kg, were given intravenously every 2 weeks. Each dose-escalation patient presented with hepatocellular carcinoma, melanoma, renal cell or head and neck cancer. General study points: Partly responding patients at 0.1-3.0 mg/kg showed some of the smallest clonal expansion.

This clone appeared a single time. The antigen remains undetermined. Germline V CDR1 and CDR2: SGDLS, YYNGEE. The CDR3 runs 15 residues. V lost 4 bases and J lost 2; bases outside the gene matches: 7. Clones were sequenced by immunoSEQ multiplex PCR, and TCRdb holds only the in-frame ones, with some missing. The table includes roughly 45,000 clones, 85% to 90% detected once. V and J are TRBV9 and TRBJ2-3; 7 positions agree with TRBD1. Sequenced here: CD4+ or CD8+ T cells sorted from blood, sampled in a trial of the OX40 agonist ivuxolimab. The sequence derives from an adult with an advanced solid tumor such as melanoma, head and neck, liver or kidney cancer. CDR3 DNA: TGTGCCAGCAGCCCAGGGGGACAGCTCACAGATACGCAGTATTTT. The encoded protein is CASSPGGQLTDTQYF. The complete variable domain, with remaining parts taken from reference TRBV9 and TRBJ2-3, reads DSGVTQTPKHLITATGQRVTLRCSPRSGDLSVYWYQQSLDQGLQFLIQYYNGEERAKGNILERFSAQQFPDLHSELNLSSLELGDSALYFCASSPGGQLTDTQYFGPGTRLTVL.